This T cell receptor (beta chain) was captured in a study of cytomegalovirus exposure and HLA in healthy donors. Use of 60 Vbeta and 13 Jbeta primers characterized the PCR. Measured with immunoSEQ multiplex PCR; TCRdb has only the in-frame clones, and not every one. This sample carries some 130,000 clones, with roughly 1.7% going to the ten biggest clones. Germline assignment: CDR1 MNHNS and CDR2 SASEGT. There are 12 residues in the CDR3. V gave up 4 bases and J gave up 9 bases; unmatched junction bases: 6. The study's findings and limits: Later analysis suggested most CMV-associated TCR beta chains were HLA-restricted. The study recorded about 160 TCR beta chains that were cytomegalovirus-associated. An observed cluster of highly shared sequence variants was recorded as a likely sequencing artifact.

Donors sampled were nominally healthy, though unrecorded immune exposures were likely. As concerns this clone: Its cognate antigen is unknown.

This receptor was obtained from a woman aged 40 to 55 in good health and CMV-seropositive. Sequencing was carried out using PBMCs. J is TRBJ2-7 and V is TRBV6-1; 7 bases map to TRBD1. CDR3 amino acids: CASSAPGGRQYF. The CDR3 DNA reads TGTGCCAGCAGTGCCCCAGGGGGACGGCAGTACTTC.